This T cell receptor beta chain was recovered during a study of blood T cell repertoires in COVID-19. Some clones are missing from TCRdb's copy, which holds only in-frame ones; the method was immunoSEQ multiplex PCR. The data contain about 270,000 clones, around 90% of them singletons. The TCR comes from a woman younger than 45 with acute COVID-19. Sequences were obtained from PBMCs or T cells enriched from blood (not recorded which).

The CDR3 nucleotides are TGTGCCACGTCAGGGGGGACAACCAACACCGGGGAGCTGTTTTTT. This translates into CATSGGTTNTGELFF. The genes are TRBV4-2 and TRBJ2-2; D is perhaps TRBD1 (7 bases). Trimming removed 10 bases from V and 2 bases from J, with 17 bases in between. The CDR3 totals 15 residues. Per the germline V gene, CDR1 is LGHNA and CDR2 is YNFKEQ.